This is a list of T cell receptor beta chains from one sample in a study of T cell repertoires in cytomegalovirus infection. TCRdb reprocessed the reads with MiXCR, giving one entry per CDR3 protein. The table lists about 450,000 distinct CDR3 sequences, roughly 30% of them singletons, with roughly 13% in the top ten. Sequences were obtained from PBMCs. These receptors all come from a human donor in good health (CMV status not recorded). Some clones in this sample may be carry-over from other donors' samples. CDR3s include the opening cysteine and the closing phenylalanine or tryptophan.

J gene,V gene,CDR3 protein
TRBJ1-5,TRBV6-5,CASSSDRDRGNQPQHF
TRBJ2-1,TRBV11-1,CASSFGTSGIRAAYNEQFF
TRBJ2-3,TRBV27,CASSLERGWGDTQYF
TRBJ2-5,TRBV6-8,CASSPDRVLMRETQYF
TRBJ2-5,TRBV4-1,CASSFGQDQETQYF
TRBJ1-2,TRBV6-6,CASSYSSRYRESHGYTF
TRBJ2-5,TRBV20-1,CSAGSGGGAYETQYF
TRBJ2-5,TRBV15,CATSPTVLAGVQETQYF
TRBJ1-1,TRBV7-2,CASSLVGGVTEAFF
TRBJ1-5,TRBV4-2,CASSQDRTSVVRPQHF
TRBJ2-2,TRBV5-6,CASSEPRTDNTGELFF
TRBJ2-3,TRBV6-5,CASRRLDVPDTQYF
TRBJ1-6,TRBV4-1,CASRTGADSNSPLHF
TRBJ2-2,TRBV7-6,CASGLVVLNTGELFF
TRBJ2-7,TRBV20-1,CSAPIRGYEQYF
TRBJ2-5,TRBV6-2/TRBV6-3,CASSTVTSGETQYF
TRBJ1-1,TRBV12-3/TRBV12-4,CASRDRGWDTEAFF
TRBJ1-3,TRBV4-1,CASSQVPPAPFTNTIYF
TRBJ2-4,TRBV4-1,CASSPVRGDIQYF
TRBJ2-7,TRBV4-1,CASSQEERGTYAQYF
TRBJ1-4,TRBV7-4,CASSLPPGTWHATNEKLFF
TRBJ2-7,TRBV6-5,CASSLPGGEQYF
TRBJ1-5,TRBV24-1,CATSGGRGVGYSNQPQHF
TRBJ1-5,TRBV12-3/TRBV12-4,CASSPLVPWTGGRKPQHF
TRBJ1-2,TRBV6-1,CASSEALQNYGYTF
TRBJ2-1,TRBV7-9,CASSLEGQAYNEQFF
TRBJ1-4,TRBV2,CASCRDRGLSNEKLFF
TRBJ2-6,TRBV7-3,CASSLLGRDYTSSGANVLTF
TRBJ1-1,TRBV7-2,CASSFQVGNTEAFF
TRBJ2-5,TRBV11-2,CASSLREGAFEETQYF
TRBJ1-1,TRBV7-2,CASSSRQGKDTEAFF
TRBJ1-6,TRBV6-5,CASSYRCWTGVCSPLHF
TRBJ2-4,TRBV20-1,CSAPATSGGARGNIQYF
TRBJ1-5,TRBV19,CASSFLDRDQPQHF
TRBJ1-3,TRBV20-1,CSAEGHSSGNTIYF
TRBJ1-6,TRBV6-1,CASNFEGAANSPLHF
TRBJ1-5,TRBV7-9,CASTLGQGEASAQPQHF
TRBJ2-7,TRBV27,CASRSSGAYEQYF
TRBJ2-7,TRBV7-2,CDSSSLSGGPDEQYF
TRBJ1-2,TRBV6-6,CASSRTGDGYTF
TRBJ2-3,TRBV20-1,CSAGRGGPRPQYF
TRBJ1-2,TRBV19,CASSSPAGQHSYGYTF
TRBJ2-3,TRBV6-5,CASSRVTGGATDTQYF